This TCR beta chain stems from a study of blood T cell repertoires in COVID-19. Study as a whole: Both acute and convalescent COVID-19 samples were obtained from the United States, Italy and Spain. PBMCs, B-cell-depleted T cells, or T cells were the source of the cDNA or gDNA that made up the material.

V gave up 0 bases and J gave up 8 bases, with 12 bases separating them. Germline CDR1 and CDR2: SGHKS and YYEKEE (reference sequence). The CDR3 is made up of 14 amino acids. Original processing methods: Amplification with reference gene primers provided the estimates of nucleated cell counts. The repertoire was sequenced with immunoSEQ multiplex PCR; TCRdb's copy has only in-frame clones and lacks some. The DNA gave D and trimming, while V, J and clone size come from that table. The sample shows 110,000 or so clones, approximately 84% of them seen only once. This rearrangement joins TRBV5-5 to TRBJ1-3; maybe TRBD1 (6 bases). The clonotype was recovered from a man aged 50-60 years with acute or convalescent COVID-19. Sequencing was done on a sample of peripheral blood. The CDR3 loop reads CASSLEGGRDTIYF. DNA of the CDR3: TGTGCCAGCAGCTTGGAGGGGGGGCGAGACACCATATATTTT. Looking up the rest from reference TRBV5-5 and TRBJ1-3 gives the full variable domain: DAGVTQSPTHLIKTRGQQVTLRCSPISGHKSVSWYQQVLGQGPQFIFQYYEKEERGRGNFPDRFSARQFPNYSSELNVNALLLGDSALYLCASSLEGGRDTIYFGEGSWLTVV.